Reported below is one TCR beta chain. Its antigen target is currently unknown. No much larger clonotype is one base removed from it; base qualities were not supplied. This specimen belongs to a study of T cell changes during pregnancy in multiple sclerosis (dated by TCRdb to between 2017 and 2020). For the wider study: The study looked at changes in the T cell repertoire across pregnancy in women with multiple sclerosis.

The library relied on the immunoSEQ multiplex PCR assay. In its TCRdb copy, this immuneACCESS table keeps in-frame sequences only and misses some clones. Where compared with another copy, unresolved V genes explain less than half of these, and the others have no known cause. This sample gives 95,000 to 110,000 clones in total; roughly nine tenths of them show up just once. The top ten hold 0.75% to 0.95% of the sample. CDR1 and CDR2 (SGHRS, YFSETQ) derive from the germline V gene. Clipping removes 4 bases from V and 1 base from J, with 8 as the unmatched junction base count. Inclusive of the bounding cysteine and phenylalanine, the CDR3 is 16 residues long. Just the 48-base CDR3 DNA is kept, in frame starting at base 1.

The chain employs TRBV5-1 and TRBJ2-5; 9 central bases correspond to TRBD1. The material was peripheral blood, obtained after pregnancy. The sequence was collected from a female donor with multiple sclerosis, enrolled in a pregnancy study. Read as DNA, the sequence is TGCGCCAGCAGCCGCAATACGGGACAGGGCCAAGAGACCCAGTACTTC. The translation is CASSRNTGQGQETQYF.